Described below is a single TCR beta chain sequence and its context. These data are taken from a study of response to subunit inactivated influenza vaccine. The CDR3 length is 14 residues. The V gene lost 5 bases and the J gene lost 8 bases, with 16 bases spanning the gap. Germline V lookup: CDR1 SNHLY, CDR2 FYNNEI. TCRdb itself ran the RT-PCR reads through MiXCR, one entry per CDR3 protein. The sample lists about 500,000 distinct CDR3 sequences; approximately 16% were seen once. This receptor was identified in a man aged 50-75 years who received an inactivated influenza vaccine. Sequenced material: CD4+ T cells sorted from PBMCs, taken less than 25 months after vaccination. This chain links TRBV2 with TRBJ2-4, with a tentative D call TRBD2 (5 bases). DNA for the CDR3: TGTGCCAGCAGTCCCACCAGCGGAGAGTACATTCAGTACTTC. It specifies CASSPTSGEYIQYF.